The present TCR beta chain was sequenced within a study of T-cell memory formation after mild COVID-19. TCRdb independently ran MiXCR on the 5' RACE reads; one entry per CDR3 protein. This repertoire shows 400,000 to 500,000 distinct CDR3 sequences, around 24% found once; its top ten account for around 9%. Trimming removed 8 bases from V and 6 bases from J, with 20 bases in between. CDR3 length: 15 amino acids. The germline CDR1 and CDR2 sequences are MNHNY and SVGAGI (reference sequence). This clonotype was observed a few times. This TCR was sampled from an adult woman who had mild COVID-19 (a few samples of this study predate the infection). Cell type and time point are not known. Material for sequencing was PBMCs or a T cell subset sorted from them (not recorded which). The chain couples TRBV6-6 to TRBJ1-5, with no clear D. CDR3 nucleotide sequence: TGTGCCAGCTCCTTAGTACCCCAGGCGGGTCAGCCCCAGCATTTT. Translating gives CASSLVPQAGQPQHF.